These 18 T cell receptor beta chains were all obtained from the same sample, sequenced in a study of T cell changes during pregnancy in multiple sclerosis. The protocol was immunoSEQ multiplex PCR, while the TCRdb copy is restricted to in-frame clones and leaves out a portion. The sample lists 20,000 to 25,000 clones, 85% occurring once. Here the sequenced sample was CD8+ T cells from peripheral blood mononuclear cells, taken in the first trimester of pregnancy. Receptors were obtained from a female donor in good health, enrolled as a control in a pregnancy study.

This clone was seen just once. The V call is TRBV4-1, the J call TRBJ2-5; D is perhaps TRBD1 (5 bases). Trimming shortened V by 5 bases and J by 1 base, and 11 bases separated the two germline ends. This CDR3 contains 14 residues. Germline V CDR1 and CDR2: MGHRA, YSYEKL. The CDR3 protein is CASSSRQSQETQYF. The CDR3 DNA reads TGCGCCAGCAGCTCACGACAGAGCCAAGAGACCCAGTACTTC.

This chain links TRBV7-8 with TRBJ2-3; D perhaps matches TRBD2 (6 bases). The V gene's germline CDR1 is SGHVS and CDR2 FQNEAQ. The CDR3 has 13 residues. Trimming shortened V by 5 bases and J by 6 bases, and 12 bases separated the two germline ends. The CDR3 DNA reads as TGTGCCAGCAGCAGCTCGGGGGTGGATACGCAGTATTTT. It is translated as CASSSSGVDTQYF.

This chain links TRBV15 with TRBJ1-5; D gene uncertain. This CDR3 region has 17 residues. The germline CDR1 and CDR2 sequences are LNHNV and YYDKDF (reference sequence). V was trimmed by 0 bases and J by 9 bases, leaving 21 bases between them. The CDR3 nucleotides are TGTGCCACCAGCAGAGATGAGAAGGCGGTTTGGTTGGGGCCCCAGCATTTT. It encodes CATSRDEKAVWLGPQHF.

The chain joins TRBV7-2 to TRBJ2-3; TRBD2 aligns across 9 bases. CDR3 length equals 17 residues. Germline CDR1 and CDR2: SGHTA and FQGNSA. The J segment lost 6 bases and the V segment lost 2 bases, leaving 12 bases of the junction unmatched. As DNA, the CDR3 is TGTGCCAGCAGCTTATCCGGCGGTAGCGGGGGCGCGGATACGCAGTATTTT. This codes for CASSLSGGSGGADTQYF.

This chain links TRBV5-1 with TRBJ2-3, with D perhaps matching TRBD2 (5 bases). Trimming shortened V by 2 bases and J by 0 bases, and 22 bases separated the two germline ends. This CDR3 has 19 amino acids. Germline V gene data show CDR1 as SGHRS and CDR2 as YFSETQ. CDR3 coding DNA: TGCGCCAGCAGCTTCTCCTGGAGGTTCGTGCGGGTCAGCACAGATACGCAGTATTTT. Protein: CASSFSWRFVRVSTDTQYF. The full variable domain, with the rest looked up from reference TRBV5-1 and TRBJ2-3, is KAGVTQTPRYLIKTRGQQVTLSCSPISGHRSVSWYQQTPGQGLQFLFEYFSETQRNKGNFPGRFSGRQFSNSRSEMNVSTLELGDSALYLCASSFSWRFVRVSTDTQYFGPGTRLTVL.

The chain uses TRBV30 and TRBJ2-3; D unresolved. The CDR3 contains 12 residues. Germline CDR1 reads GTSNPN; CDR2 reads SVGIG (reference sequence). Trimming stripped 0 bases from V and 5 bases from J, with 6 bases between. The CDR3 DNA reads TGTGCCTGGAGTGTTCAGATAGATACGCAGTATTTT. Residues: CAWSVQIDTQYF.

This clone was seen a single time. This chain links TRBV7-8 with TRBJ2-7; D ambiguous. This CDR3 is 16 amino acids long. Per the germline V gene, CDR1 is SGHVS and CDR2 is FQNEAQ. Trimming took off 2 bases at V and 3 bases at J, with 17 bases between the two ends. CDR3 amino acids: CASSLYRFGFYYEQYF. CDR3 DNA sequence: TGTGCCAGCAGCTTATATCGGTTCGGGTTTTACTACGAGCAGTACTTC.

The CDR3 DNA reads TGTGCCAGCAGTGTTTGGGACGGGGGGAACACTGAAGCTTTCTTT. As protein: CASSVWDGGNTEAFF. The chain has TRBV6-1 and TRBJ1-1, with TRBD1 as a possible D gene (5 bases). This CDR3 is built from 15 residues. V lost 4 bases, J lost 1 base, and 13 bases lay in between. The germline gives CDR1 MNHNS, CDR2 SASEGT.

The genes are TRBV5-1 and TRBJ2-4, with TRBD2 matching over 8 bases. The J segment lost 8 bases and the V segment lost 3 bases, leaving 13 bases of the junction unmatched. This CDR3 contains 16 residues. Germline V lookup: CDR1 SGHRS, CDR2 YFSETQ. The chain's CDR3 is CASSSGGVRPKDIQYF. DNA for the CDR3: TGCGCCAGCAGCTCGGGGGGGGTCCGGCCGAAAGACATTCAGTACTTC.

The chain has TRBV4-2 and TRBJ2-7; TRBD2 matches at 9 bases. Germline CDR1 LGHNA, CDR2 YNFKEQ. V lost 8 bases, J lost 5 bases, and 10 bases stayed unmatched. CDR3 length: 14 amino acids. The CDR3 is CASEAGGPSHEQYF. CDR3 sequence (DNA): TGTGCCAGCGAGGCGGGAGGGCCTTCCCACGAGCAGTACTTC.

The rearrangement uses TRBV28 and TRBJ2-3; 7 bases match TRBD2. In germline, CDR1 is MDHEN, CDR2 SYDVKM. The CDR3 is 17 amino acids. The V segment lost 5 bases and the J segment 6 bases; nucleotides outside the gene matches: 17. The CDR3 nucleotides read TGTGCCAGCAGTATGACGCCCGGGACTACCCGGGGGGATACGCAGTATTTT. As protein: CASSMTPGTTRGDTQYF.

This clone was detected once. This sequence joins TRBV9 and TRBJ2-5; 7 bases agree with TRBD2. With V trimmed by 4 bases and J by 2 bases, 11 bases remained unmatched. This CDR3 spans 16 amino acids. Germline V lookup: CDR1 SGDLS, CDR2 YYNGEE. The CDR3 region is CASSLGRGSGQETQYF. The CDR3 nucleotides are TGTGCCAGCAGCCTCGGGCGGGGGAGTGGTCAAGAGACCCAGTACTTC.

The rearrangement uses TRBV28 and TRBJ1-5; tentative D call: TRBD1 (5 bases). V lost 3 bases and J 6 bases, leaving 18 bases between the germline ends. CDR1 is MDHEN, CDR2 SYDVKM, per germline. The CDR3 is 16 amino acids. CDR3 sequence: CASSLGGTGGFQPQHF. For the CDR3, the DNA is TGTGCCAGCAGTTTGGGCGGGACGGGCGGGTTTCAGCCCCAGCATTTT.

V is TRBV13 and J is TRBJ2-3; D remains ambiguous. The CDR3 covers 12 residues. The germline V gene has CDR1 PRHDT and CDR2 FYEKMQ (reference sequence). V dropped 3 bases and J dropped 2 bases, with 3 bases sitting between them. As DNA, the CDR3 is TGTGCCAGCAGCTTCCTCACAGATACGCAGTATTTT. It encodes CASSFLTDTQYF.

As DNA, the CDR3 is TGTGCCAGCAGCTCGGAACTGACTAGCGGGACAACTCAGTTCTTC. Encoded protein: CASSSELTSGTTQFF. This chain uses TRBV7-6 with TRBJ2-1, with TRBD2 matching 11 bases. V trimming: 4 bases; J trimming: 13 bases; junction bases outside the gene matches: 12. This CDR3 has 15 amino acids. CDR1 and CDR2 from the germline V gene are SGHVS and FNYEAQ. Full variable domain (outside the CDR3, taken from reference TRBV7-6 and TRBJ2-1): GAGVSQSPRYKVTKRGQDVALRCDPISGHVSLYWYRQALGQGPEFLTYFNYEAQQDKSGLPNDRFSAERPEGSISTLTIQRTEQRDSAMYRCASSSELTSGTTQFFGPGTRLTVL.

The chain has TRBV5-6 and TRBJ2-1, with 8 bases fitting TRBD2. This CDR3 has 16 amino acids. Germline assignment: CDR1 SGHDT and CDR2 YYEEEE. Losses at the gene ends were 6 bases for V and 1 base for J; bases not matched to a gene: 9. The CDR3 region has the DNA TGTGCCAGCATTCTGAAGGCTAGCGGGTCCTACAATGAGCAGTTCTTC. Amino acid sequence: CASILKASGSYNEQFF. Full variable domain (missing parts from reference TRBV5-6 and TRBJ2-1): DAGVTQSPTHLIKTRGQQVTLRCSPKSGHDTVSWYQQALGQGPQFIFQYYEEEERQRGNFPDRFSGHQFPNYSSELNVNALLLGDSALYLCASILKASGSYNEQFFGPGTRLTVL.

This clone qualifies as medium-sized. The chain employs TRBV9 and TRBJ2-7; TRBD1 matches 7 bases. Per germline, CDR1 SGDLS and CDR2 YYNGEE. The trim removed 4 bases at V and 4 bases at J, leaving 8 bases unmatched. There are 14 residues in the CDR3. The CDR3 loop is CASSPRQGFYEQYF. The CDR3 DNA follows: TGTGCCAGCAGCCCGAGACAGGGTTTTTACGAGCAGTACTTC. Full variable domain (rest looked up from reference TRBV9 and TRBJ2-7): DSGVTQTPKHLITATGQRVTLRCSPRSGDLSVYWYQQSLDQGLQFLIQYYNGEERAKGNILERFSAQQFPDLHSELNLSSLELGDSALYFCASSPRQGFYEQYFGPGTRLTVT.

The V call is TRBV6-4, the J call TRBJ2-3, with TRBD2 matching over 8 bases. Germline trimming cut 3 bases from V and 4 bases from J; bases unmatched to any gene: 9. CDR3 length equals 16 residues. Germline-derived CDR1 and CDR2 are MRHNA and SNTAGT. The chain's CDR3 is CASSEGEAGGPDTQYF. The CDR3 coding sequence is TGTGCCAGCAGTGAGGGGGAGGCGGGAGGCCCAGATACGCAGTATTTT.